Listed below are T cell receptor beta chains from one sample, sequenced in a study of blood T cell repertoires in COVID-19. The data were produced by immunoSEQ multiplex PCR, yet TCRdb's version contains in-frame clones alone and is incomplete. The sample consists of about 420,000 clones, around 90% of them appearing once. The sample comprised peripheral blood. The origin of the receptors is a man aged 18 to 29 with COVID-19, enrolled during active disease. The CDR3 runs from the conserved cysteine through the conserved F or W. A D gene is named only where the DNA matches it firmly. Clone size is stated in some rows and not others, as once, few, many or a class when expanded.

length	V	D	size	J	DNA	CDR3
15	TRBV7-2	TRBD1	-	TRBJ1-1	TGTGCCAGCAGCTTAATACAGGGGGTCAACACTGAAGCTTTCTTT	CASSLIQGVNTEAFF
15	TRBV5-5	TRBD1	-	TRBJ2-4	TGTGCCAGCAGCTTACAGGGGGCCGACAAAAACATTCAGTACTTC	CASSLQGADKNIQYF
15	TRBV5-6	-	-	TRBJ2-3	TGTGCCAGCAGCTTGGCAAGCGGCCTCACAGATACGCAGTATTTT	CASSLASGLTDTQYF
16	TRBV5-5	-	-	TRBJ2-5	TGTGCCAGCAGCTTCGGGGGGACAGGAAATCAAGAGACCCAGTACTTC	CASSFGGTGNQETQYF
13	TRBV9	-	-	TRBJ2-7	TGTGCCAGCAGCGTAGCAGAGGGTTACGAGCAGTACTTC	CASSVAEGYEQYF
12	TRBV5-1	-	once	TRBJ1-1	TGCGCCAGCAGCGAAAGACAGTCGGAAGCTTTCTTT	CASSERQSEAFF
18	TRBV6-1	TRBD1	once	TRBJ2-3	TGTGCCAGCAGTGAACAATACTGGGGACAGGGACGCACAGATACGCAGTATTTT	CASSEQYWGQGRTDTQYF
15	TRBV19	TRBD1	-	TRBJ1-1	TGTGCCAGTACTCCGACAGGGTTCCCCAACACTGAAGCTTTCTTT	CASTPTGFPNTEAFF
16	TRBV7-3	TRBD1	-	TRBJ1-6	TGTGCCAGCAGCGCCACAGGGGGCTCCTATAATTCACCCCTCCACTTT	CASSATGGSYNSPLHF
18	TRBV5-1	TRBD1	-	TRBJ2-5	TGCGCCAGCAGCTTGAGTTCGGGACAGGGGTCGCTGGGGGAGACCCAGTACTTC	CASSLSSGQGSLGETQYF
14	TRBV18	-	-	TRBJ2-2	TGTGCCAGCTCACCGAGGTCCCACACCGGGGAGCTGTTTTTT	CASSPRSHTGELFF
15	TRBV2	-	few	TRBJ1-5	TGTGCCAGCAGTCGCCGGACAGATAGCAATCAGCCCCAGCATTTT	CASSRRTDSNQPQHF
11	TRBV24-1	-	-	TRBJ2-1	TGTGCCACCAGTGCGTACAATGAGCAGTTCTTC	CATSAYNEQFF
15	TRBV3-1/TRBV3-2	TRBD2	-	TRBJ2-1	TGTGCCAGCAGCCAAGAATATGGGAGGGCGAATGAGCAGTTCTTC	CASSQEYGRANEQFF
16	TRBV18	-	-	TRBJ1-1	TGTGCCAGCTCACTTCAGCGGGGTAGGATTGACACTGAAGCTTTCTTT	CASSLQRGRIDTEAFF
14	TRBV6-6	TRBD2	-	TRBJ2-5	TGTGCCAGCAGTAGGGGACTAGCCCCAGAGACCCAGTACTTC	CASSRGLAPETQYF
15	TRBV18	TRBD1	-	TRBJ2-6	TGTGCCAGCTCACCTGACAGGGTTGGGGCCAACGTCCTGACTTTC	CASSPDRVGANVLTF
12	TRBV25-1	-	-	TRBJ2-1	TGTGCCAGCAGTGAATATTCTAATGAGCAGTTCTTC	CASSEYSNEQFF
15	TRBV7-3	TRBD1	-	TRBJ2-1	TGTGCCAGCAGCCCACAGGGGGCGCAGGACAATGAGCAGTTCTTC	CASSPQGAQDNEQFF
15	TRBV6-5	TRBD1	-	TRBJ1-5	TGTGCCAGCAGTAAAACACAGGGGGTTAATCAGCCCCAGCATTTT	CASSKTQGVNQPQHF
15	TRBV7-2	TRBD2	-	TRBJ2-1	TGTGCCAGCAGCTTAGGGCGGGGGGGCCGAGATGAGCAGTTCTTC	CASSLGRGGRDEQFF
15	TRBV5-6	TRBD2	-	TRBJ2-3	TGTGCCAGCAGTGAGGCGGGGGGGGGCACAGATACGCAGTATTTT	CASSEAGGGTDTQYF